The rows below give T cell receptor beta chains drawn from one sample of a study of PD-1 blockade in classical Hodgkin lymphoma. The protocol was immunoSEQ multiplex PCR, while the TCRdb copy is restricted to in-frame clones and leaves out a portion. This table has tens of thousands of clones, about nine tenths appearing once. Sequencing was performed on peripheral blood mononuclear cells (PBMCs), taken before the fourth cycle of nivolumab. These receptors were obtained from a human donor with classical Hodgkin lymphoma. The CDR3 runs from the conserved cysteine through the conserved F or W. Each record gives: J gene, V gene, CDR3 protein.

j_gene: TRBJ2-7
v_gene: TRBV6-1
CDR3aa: CASSVSRTYEQYF

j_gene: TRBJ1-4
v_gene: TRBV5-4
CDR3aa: CASSGGTLDEKLFF

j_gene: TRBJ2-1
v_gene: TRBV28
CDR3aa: CASSSRWSSYNEQFF

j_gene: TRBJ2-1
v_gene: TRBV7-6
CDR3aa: CASSFFRQGSYNEQFF

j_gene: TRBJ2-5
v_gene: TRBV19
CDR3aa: CASSGSPRRETQYF

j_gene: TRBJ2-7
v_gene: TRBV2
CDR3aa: CASSEALGGAGTYEQYF

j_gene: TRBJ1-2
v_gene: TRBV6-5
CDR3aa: CASSYSGGSPNYGYTF

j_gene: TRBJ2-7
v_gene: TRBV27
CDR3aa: CASSLRGGSHEQYF

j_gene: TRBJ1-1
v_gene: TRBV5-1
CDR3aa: CASSSSGPEAFF

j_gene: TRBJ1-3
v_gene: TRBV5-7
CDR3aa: CASSHPGQDGNTIYF

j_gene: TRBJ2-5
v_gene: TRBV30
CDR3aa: CAWSKTGLEETQYF

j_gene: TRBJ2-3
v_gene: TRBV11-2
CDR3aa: CASSLTLAGEDTQYF

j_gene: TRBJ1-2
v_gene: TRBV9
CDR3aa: CASGDYAQEGYTF